These 3 T cell receptor beta chains originate from one sample sequenced in a study of blood T cell repertoires in COVID-19. Sequencing used immunoSEQ multiplex PCR; TCRdb keeps in-frame clones, though not all of them. Here the sample spans just over 250,000 clones, around 90% being singletons. The sequencing sample was made of peripheral blood. All receptors come from a woman in her 70s with COVID-19, enrolled during active disease.

The rearrangement links TRBV28 to TRBJ1-5; TRBD1 matches 9 bases. The length of the CDR3 is 15 residues. The V segment lost 4 bases and the J segment 6 bases; nucleotides outside the gene matches: 7. Germline values: CDR1 MDHEN, CDR2 SYDVKM. The CDR3 reads CASSSKHRGLQPQHF. The CDR3 coding sequence is TGTGCCAGCAGTTCAAAGCACAGGGGGCTTCAGCCCCAGCATTTT.

This chain uses TRBV3-1 (or the pseudogene TRBV3-2) with TRBJ2-7; a weak D match, TRBD2 (6 bases). Germline lookup yields CDR1 LGHDT and CDR2 YNNKEL (reference sequence). The CDR3 contains 15 residues. The ends were cut back, 4 bases at V and 0 bases at J, with 13 bases in the middle. CDR3 loop: CASSLGTLSSYEQYF. The DNA of the CDR3 is TGTGCCAGCAGCCTAGGGACTTTGAGCTCCTACGAGCAGTACTTC.

V gene TRBV11-2 combines with J gene TRBJ1-1, with D possibly TRBD1 on 5 matching bases. The CDR3 spans 15 residues. Per germline, CDR1 SGHAT and CDR2 FQNNGV. The V end was cut by 1 base, the J end by 4 bases, with 13 bases between. The CDR3 loop is CASSLAMGRGTEAFF. The CDR3 DNA reads TGTGCCAGCAGCTTAGCGATGGGTAGGGGCACTGAAGCTTTCTTT.